Presented here are 17 T cell receptor beta chains from one specimen sequenced in a study of post-analysis software for immune sequencing data. The study's findings and limits: TRBV5-6, TRBV5-1 and TRBV20-1 were among five TRBV segments more frequent in patients than controls.

These receptors' antigens are unknown. Unique molecular identifiers had been added to the TCR beta cDNA libraries. Each CDR3 protein gets one entry after TCRdb re-called the PCR reads with MiXCR. The sample contains about 460,000 distinct CDR3 sequences, under 55% of which appear only once. Input material: blood. The source is a girl aged 5-17 years with multiple sclerosis.

The gene calls are TRBV7-9 and TRBJ2-7; 9 bases are shared with TRBD2. The CDR3 spans 15 residues. From germline, CDR1 is SEHNR and CDR2 FQNEAQ (reference sequence). J lost 3 bases, V lost 6 bases, and 9 bases had no gene match. In DNA, the CDR3 is TGTGCCAGCAGACGAATAGCGGGAGTATTCTACGAGCAGTACTTC. Translation gives CASRRIAGVFYEQYF.

This clonotype was counted only a few times. CDR3 DNA sequence: TGTGCCAGCTCACCAGGGTCTGCAACTAATGAAAAACTGTTTTTT. This encodes CASSPGSATNEKLFF. The chain is built from TRBV18 and TRBJ1-4; D uncertain. V shed 2 bases and J shed 0 bases, with 7 bases lying between them. The germline V gene has CDR1 KGHSH and CDR2 LQKENI. The CDR3 runs 15 residues.

The CDR3 sequence is CASSLALGTSYETQYF. CDR3 coding DNA: TGTGCCAGCAGCTTGGCCCTCGGAACTAGCTACGAGACCCAGTACTTC. The rearrangement uses TRBV5-4 and TRBJ2-5, with D tentatively TRBD2 (6 bases). The CDR3 spans 16 residues. The germline V gene has CDR1 SGHNT and CDR2 YYREEE (reference sequence). The V end was cut by 0 bases, the J end by 5 bases, with 17 bases between. The variable domain in full, with the rest retrieved from reference TRBV5-4 and TRBJ2-5, is ETGVTQSPTHLIKTRGQQVTLRCSSQSGHNTVSWYQQALGQGPQFIFQYYREEENGRGNFPPRFSGLQFPNYSSELNVNALELDDSALYLCASSLALGTSYETQYFGPGTRLLVL.

This clonotype came up a few times. V is TRBV7-9 and J is TRBJ1-6; D gene uncertain. Germline V CDR1 and CDR2: SEHNR, FQNEAQ (reference sequence). V dropped 4 bases and J dropped 16 bases, with 20 bases sitting between them. The CDR3 totals 14 residues. CDR3 amino acids: CASSSDGDNLVLHF. The CDR3, as DNA: TGTGCCAGCAGCTCGGACGGGGATAATTTGGTACTCCACTTT. Complete variable domain (other parts from reference TRBV7-9 and TRBJ1-6): DTGVSQNPRHKITKRGQNVTFRCDPISEHNRLYWYRQTLGQGPEFLTYFQNEAQLEKSRLLSDRFSAERPKGSFSTLEIQRTEQGDSAMYLCASSSDGDNLVLHFGNGTRLTVT.

The chain carries TRBV28 and TRBJ1-1; D is uncertain. The germline gives CDR1 MDHEN, CDR2 SYDVKM. The CDR3 length is 14 residues. V lost 3 bases and J 4 bases, leaving 12 bases between the germline ends. In DNA form, the CDR3 reads TGTGCCAGCAGTTTGCAGGCATTGAGCACTGAAGCTTTCTTT. Protein sequence: CASSLQALSTEAFF.

This sequence joins TRBV7-2 and TRBJ2-1; the D gene is possibly TRBD2 (5 bases). Germline V lookup: CDR1 SGHTA, CDR2 FQGNSA. V was pared by 6 bases and J by 3 bases, with 15 bases between. The CDR3 consists of 15 residues. CDR3 sequence reads: CASSFKRFNYNEQFF. Written as DNA, the CDR3 is TGTGCCAGCAGTTTCAAGCGGTTTAACTACAATGAGCAGTTCTTC. Drawing the rest from reference TRBV7-2 and TRBJ2-1, the complete variable domain is GAGVSQSPSNKVTEKGKDVELRCDPISGHTALYWYRQSLGQGLEFLIYFQGNSAPDKSGLPSDRFSAERTGGSVSTLTIQRTQQEDSAVYLCASSFKRFNYNEQFFGPGTRLTVL.

The V and J genes are TRBV7-3 and TRBJ1-1, with D possibly TRBD1 on 5 matching bases. The CDR3 spans 15 residues. Trimming removed 2 bases from V and 9 bases from J, with 19 bases in between. CDR1 and CDR2 from the germline V gene are SGHTA and FQGTGA. CDR3 in amino acids: CASSLEGAGRRQAFF. CDR3 nucleotides: TGTGCCAGCAGCTTAGAAGGGGCGGGACGGCGGCAAGCTTTCTTT. Full variable domain (missing parts from reference TRBV7-3 and TRBJ1-1): GAGVSQTPSNKVTEKGKYVELRCDPISGHTALYWYRQSLGQGPEFLIYFQGTGAADDSGLPNDRFFAVRPEGSVSTLKIQRTERGDSAVYLCASSLEGAGRRQAFFGQGTRLTVV.

J is TRBJ2-7 and V is TRBV5-5, with D possibly being TRBD2 (5 bases). Trimming stripped 0 bases from V and 7 bases from J, with 17 bases between. Germline V gene sequence: CDR1 SGHKS, CDR2 YYEKEE (reference sequence). CDR3 length: 15 residues. Here the CDR3 DNA reads TGTGCCAGCAGCTTGGAAGGTCGGCAGCGAGGGGAGCAGTACTTC. Protein: CASSLEGRQRGEQYF.

The CDR3 sequence is CSARKGLGYNEQFF. The CDR3 DNA reads as TGCAGTGCTAGAAAGGGACTAGGATACAATGAGCAGTTCTTC. The rearrangement joins TRBV20-1 to TRBJ2-1; 8 bases agree with TRBD2. Per germline, CDR1 DFQATT and CDR2 SNEGSKA (reference sequence). The CDR3 runs 14 residues. Trimming removed 2 bases from V and 4 bases from J; junction bases left unmatched: 4.

This chain joins TRBV30 and TRBJ1-1; a possible D gene is TRBD1 (5 bases). Germline CDR1 is GTSNPN and CDR2 is SVGIG (reference sequence). With 3 bases removed from V and 7 bases from J, the gap between germline ends came to 15 bases. The CDR3 is 13 residues long. The CDR3 is CAWRTNEGYEAFF. As DNA, the CDR3 is TGTGCCTGGAGGACGAACGAGGGGTATGAAGCTTTCTTT.

The V call is TRBV7-3, the J call TRBJ2-5; D is uncertain. Trimming stripped 1 base from V and 2 bases from J, with 8 bases between. The CDR3 length is 14 residues. CDR1 is SGHTA, CDR2 FQGTGA, per germline. The CDR3 region is CASSLRIGQETQYF. The CDR3 nucleotides are TGTGCCAGCAGCTTAAGGATTGGTCAAGAGACCCAGTACTTC.

The chain couples TRBV29-1 to TRBJ2-7, with 12 bases that match TRBD2. Trimming at V came to 5 bases and at J to 4 bases, leaving 15 bases not matched to a gene. Germline V gene lookup returns CDR1 SQVTM and CDR2 ANQGSEA. CDR3 length: 17 residues. The CDR3 DNA reads as TGCAGCGTTTGGACCCCTCTAGCGGGAGGGCCTTTGTACGAGCAGTACTTC. This gives the protein CSVWTPLAGGPLYEQYF.

The chain combines TRBV4-2 with TRBJ2-1, with unresolved D. Germline assignment: CDR1 LGHNA and CDR2 YNFKEQ. The CDR3 is made up of 16 amino acids. The V end was cut by 5 bases, the J end by 2 bases, with 16 bases between. The CDR3 sequence: CASSLRPGDTYNEQFF. The CDR3 DNA is TGTGCCAGCAGCTTAAGGCCAGGCGATACCTACAATGAGCAGTTCTTC.

This clonotype occurred a few times. V usage is TRBV6-5 and J usage is TRBJ2-4; either TRBD1 or TRBD2 may fit D (5 bases each). Germline V lookup: CDR1 MNHEY, CDR2 SVGAGI. V was shortened by 4 bases and J by 3 bases, with 13 bases between the two germline ends. This CDR3 has 15 residues. DNA for the CDR3: TGTGCCAGCAGTTTGAGGGGAAGGGGCAAAAACATTCAGTACTTC. This encodes CASSLRGRGKNIQYF.

This rearrangement joins TRBV15 to TRBJ1-2; TRBD1 might be the D (5 bases). Trimming took off 2 bases at V and 6 bases at J, with 19 bases between the two ends. This CDR3 has 16 amino acids. Germline loops: CDR1 LNHNV, CDR2 YYDKDF (reference sequence). The CDR3 spells CATSRPPRAVTHGYTF. CDR3 in DNA: TGTGCCACCAGCAGACCTCCCAGGGCGGTAACACATGGCTACACCTTC.

The V gene is TRBV12-3 or TRBV12-4, the J gene TRBJ2-1; 10 positions match TRBD2. This CDR3 has 17 amino acids. Trimming took 5 bases from V and 4 from J; bases not matched to a gene: 11. Here the CDR3 reads CASSPGSSGSGYNEQFF. CDR3 coding DNA: TGTGCCAGCAGTCCGGGGTCTAGCGGGAGCGGGTACAATGAGCAGTTCTTC.

The rearrangement uses TRBV25-1 and TRBJ1-6; tentatively, D is TRBD1 (6 bases). This CDR3 has 15 amino acids. Germline values: CDR1 MGHDK, CDR2 SYGVNS. The V and J ends lost 2 bases and 10 bases respectively, with 15 bases between them. The CDR3 DNA reads as TGTGCCAGCAGTGAACTCGCAGGGGAGAGGTCACCCCTCCACTTT. Translated, it gives CASSELAGERSPLHF.